This TCR beta chain was sequenced for a study of blood T cell repertoires in COVID-19. Study-wide context: Samples of COVID-19 (acute and convalescent) were obtained from the United States, Italy and Spain. PBMCs, B-cell-depleted T cells, or T cells were the source of the cDNA or gDNA that made up the material.

This clone occurred once. Per the original methods: Using reference gene primer amplification, nucleated cell counts were estimated. Clones were sequenced by immunoSEQ multiplex PCR, and TCRdb holds only the in-frame ones, with some missing. The V and J calls and clone size come from that table; D and trimming were worked out from the DNA. The table includes roughly 280,000 clones, approximately 86% detected once. Germline V lookup: CDR1 LNHDA, CDR2 SQIVND (reference sequence). The V segment lost 8 bases and the J segment 1 base; nucleotides outside the gene matches: 11. This CDR3 has 17 residues. This sequence originates from a man in his thirties or forties with active or convalescent COVID-19. This rearrangement joins TRBV19 to TRBJ1-3, with 10 bases that match TRBD1. Material for sequencing was peripheral blood. DNA for the CDR3: TGTGCCAGTTCGGGACAGGGGTTGATTTCGTCTGGAAACACCATATATTTT. Protein product: CASSGQGLISSGNTIYF. The entire variable domain, with the rest obtained from reference TRBV19 and TRBJ1-3, is as follows: DGGITQSPKYLFRKEGQNVTLSCEQNLNHDAMYWYRQDPGQGLRLIYYSQIVNDFQKGDIAEGYSVSREKKESFPLTVTSAQKNPTAFYLCASSGQGLISSGNTIYFGEGSWLTVV.